These 27 T cell receptor beta chains were sequenced from one sample in a study of CD8 T cells in ankylosing spondylitis. Via MiXCR, TCRdb re-called the 5' RACE reads, giving one row per CDR3 protein. Found here are about 200,000 distinct CDR3 sequences, 20% to 30% of them singletons; the top ten hold approximately 6.6%. Sequencing was performed on blood, either unsorted or a sorted T cell fraction (not recorded which). The receptors stem from a male donor with ankylosing spondylitis or in good health (not recorded which).

This clonotype appeared many times. V usage is TRBV7-9 and J usage is TRBJ1-6; D gene ambiguous. The germline gives CDR1 SEHNR, CDR2 FQNEAQ (reference sequence). The CDR3 spans 15 residues. V gave up 1 base and J gave up 8 bases, with 12 bases separating them. CDR3 protein: CASSLVGSGYSPLHF. For the CDR3, the DNA is TGTGCCAGCAGCTTAGTAGGGAGCGGGTATTCACCCCTCCACTTT.

This clonotype came up many times. The gene calls are TRBV20-1 and TRBJ1-1; 7 nucleotides align to TRBD1. J gave up 2 bases and V 5 bases, and 5 bases lay outside the gene matches. CDR3 size: 13 residues. In germline, CDR1 is DFQATT, CDR2 SNEGSKA (reference sequence). The CDR3 DNA follows: TGCAGTGCTCGCGGGACAGTTAACACTGAAGCTTTCTTT. This gives the protein CSARGTVNTEAFF.

This sequence joins TRBV20-1 and TRBJ2-3, with D possibly being TRBD1 or TRBD2 (6 bases each). From germline, CDR1 is DFQATT and CDR2 SNEGSKA (reference sequence). The CDR3 totals 14 residues. V was pared by 5 bases and J by 0 bases, with 12 bases between. The CDR3 nucleotides are TGCAGTGCTGGAGGGGGGACTAGCACAGATACGCAGTATTTT. Translation gives CSAGGGTSTDTQYF.

The table lists this clonotype with many counts. V gene TRBV29-1 combines with J gene TRBJ2-1; D uncertain. This CDR3 is built from 14 residues. Germline V gene sequence: CDR1 SQVTM, CDR2 ANQGSEA. V was shortened by 3 bases and J by 1 base, with 10 bases between the two germline ends. The CDR3 reads CSVEPTRSYNEQFF. For the CDR3, the DNA is TGCAGCGTTGAGCCAACCCGGTCCTACAATGAGCAGTTCTTC.

This chain uses TRBV20-1 with TRBJ2-3, with a weak D call TRBD1 (5 bases). Trimming pared 6 bases from V and 2 bases from J, leaving 12 bases between. Germline V gene sequence: CDR1 DFQATT, CDR2 SNEGSKA (reference sequence). The CDR3 has 13 amino acids. The CDR3 region is CSAFEGVTDTQYF. DNA for the CDR3: TGCAGTGCCTTTGAAGGGGTCACAGATACGCAGTATTTT.

The chain couples TRBV5-6 to TRBJ2-5, with a weak D call TRBD1 (5 bases). CDR1 and CDR2 (germline): SGHDT, YYEEEE. Trimming took 0 bases from V and 5 from J, leaving 11 bases between them. The CDR3 is 14 amino acids. The chain's CDR3 is CASSLVRDGETQYF. The DNA for the CDR3 is TGTGCCAGCAGCTTGGTCAGGGATGGCGAGACCCAGTACTTC.

This clonotype was seen ten or more times. J is TRBJ2-5 and V is TRBV4-2; 8 bases map to TRBD2. J lost 5 bases, V lost 2 bases, and 10 bases had no gene match. The CDR3 consists of 16 residues. The germline V gene has CDR1 LGHNA and CDR2 YNFKEQ. CDR3 loop: CASSQLWREALETQYF. CDR3 DNA: TGTGCCAGCAGCCAACTTTGGCGGGAGGCCCTTGAGACCCAGTACTTC.

A few counts support this clonotype. The chain carries TRBV5-1 and TRBJ2-7; 8 nucleotides agree with TRBD2. This CDR3 has 16 amino acids. Trimming at V came to 4 bases and at J to 4 bases, leaving 13 bases not matched to a gene. CDR1 and CDR2 (germline): SGHRS, YFSETQ. The CDR3 DNA sequence: TGCGCCAGCAGCCGGCAGGGTTCAGCGGGAGAGTACGAGCAGTACTTC. It translates to CASSRQGSAGEYEQYF.

This clonotype was seen repeatedly, ten times or more. The V and J genes are TRBV7-3 and TRBJ2-3; possible D gene TRBD2, 6 bases. V was trimmed by 5 bases and J by 5 bases, leaving 11 bases between them. The CDR3 is 13 residues long. The germline V gene encodes CDR1 SGHTA and CDR2 FQGTGA. In DNA form, the CDR3 reads TGTGCCAGCAGCCGGGACTTCGGAGATACGCAGTATTTT. Its translation is CASSRDFGDTQYF.

This clonotype was counted ten times or more. V is TRBV20-1 and J is TRBJ2-3, with D perhaps TRBD1 or TRBD2 (5 bases each). Germline-derived CDR1 and CDR2 are DFQATT and SNEGSKA (reference sequence). Trimming stripped 0 bases from V and 2 bases from J, with 12 bases between. The CDR3 contains 15 residues. The CDR3 region is CSARDWDRYTDTQYF. The CDR3 DNA sequence: TGCAGTGCTAGAGATTGGGACCGGTACACAGATACGCAGTATTTT.

The table lists this clonotype with a few counts. The V and J genes are TRBV5-1 and TRBJ1-2; 7 positions match TRBD1. This CDR3 spans 14 amino acids. Germline lookup yields CDR1 SGHRS and CDR2 YFSETQ. The trim removed 4 bases at V and 6 bases at J, leaving 9 bases unmatched. Written as DNA, the CDR3 is TGCGCCAGCAGCCCGATAGGAGGGACAGATGGCTACACCTTC. Residues: CASSPIGGTDGYTF.

In its sample, this clonotype was seen many times. The chain is built from TRBV10-3 and TRBJ2-1; TRBD1 agrees at 11 bases. Germline V lookup: CDR1 ENHRY, CDR2 SYGVKD. This CDR3 region has 15 residues. The junction had 6 bases not matched to a gene; V was cut back by 9 bases and J by 2 bases. CDR3 sequence: CAISTGQGAYNEQFF. CDR3 sequence (DNA): TGTGCCATTAGCACGGGACAGGGGGCCTACAATGAGCAGTTCTTC.

This clonotype was seen a handful of times. V usage is TRBV29-1 and J usage is TRBJ2-1; perhaps TRBD1 as D (6 bases). This CDR3 has 13 amino acids. V was pared by 4 bases and J by 4 bases, with 11 bases between. Germline V gene sequence: CDR1 SQVTM, CDR2 ANQGSEA. CDR3 bases: TGCAGCGTTGGAGGGGACACTTACAATGAGCAGTTCTTC. It yields the protein CSVGGDTYNEQFF.

This clonotype was seen ten or more times. The V and J genes are TRBV5-1 and TRBJ1-3; TRBD1 is a possible D gene (6 bases). Trimming cost V 3 bases and J 1 base, with 11 bases left between them. The CDR3 loop spans 15 amino acids. In germline, CDR1 is SGHRS, CDR2 YFSETQ. CDR3 region: CASSSNTGSGNTIYF. In DNA, the CDR3 is TGCGCCAGCAGCTCAAACACAGGGTCTGGAAACACCATATATTTT.

This clonotype occurred a few times. The chain uses TRBV20-1 and TRBJ2-1; no clear D. The CDR3 is 13 amino acids. V gave up 3 bases and J gave up 3 bases, with 9 bases separating them. Germline CDR1 DFQATT, CDR2 SNEGSKA (reference sequence). CDR3 amino acids: CSASDHLYNEQFF. CDR3 in DNA: TGCAGTGCTAGTGACCACCTCTACAATGAGCAGTTCTTC.

The rearrangement uses TRBV13 and TRBJ1-2, with a weak D call TRBD1 (5 bases). The germline V gene has CDR1 PRHDT and CDR2 FYEKMQ (reference sequence). This CDR3 region has 13 residues. Between the trimmed V and J ends, which lost 6 bases and 4 bases, there was a span of 12 bases. In nucleotides, the CDR3 is TGTGCCAGCAGGCATGGGGGTACCTATGGCTACACCTTC. Translating it yields CASRHGGTYGYTF.

This clonotype was seen repeatedly, ten times or more. The chain is built from TRBV3-1 and TRBJ2-1, with 11 bases fitting TRBD2. Germline CDR1 and CDR2: LGHDT and YNNKEL (reference sequence). The CDR3 is made up of 16 amino acids. The V segment lost 2 bases and the J segment 3 bases; nucleotides outside the gene matches: 3. CDR3 amino acids: CASSQSTSGSYNEQFF. The CDR3 region has the DNA TGTGCCAGCAGCCAATCCACTAGCGGGAGCTACAATGAGCAGTTCTTC.

In its sample, this clonotype was seen a few times. The genes are TRBV6-5 and TRBJ1-2; 8 bases fit TRBD1. The germline CDR1 and CDR2 sequences are MNHEY and SVGAGI. The CDR3 contains 15 residues. V shed 4 bases, J shed 7 bases, and the junction held 11 bases outside the gene matches. Written as DNA, the CDR3 is TGTGCCAGCAGTTTCGACAGGGGACCTCGTAGTGGCTACACCTTC. Its translation is CASSFDRGPRSGYTF.

V is TRBV7-2 and J is TRBJ1-1; D is perhaps TRBD1 (6 bases). V was clipped by 2 bases and J by 3 bases, with 10 bases between them. Per the germline V gene, CDR1 is SGHTA and CDR2 is FQGNSA. This CDR3 comprises 14 residues. The CDR3 sequence is CASSLSGEYTEAFF. CDR3 nucleotides: TGTGCCAGCAGCTTATCAGGGGAGTACACTGAAGCTTTCTTT.

The chain employs TRBV20-1 and TRBJ1-4, with TRBD1 identical over 8 bases. The ends lost 5 bases at V and 10 bases at J; junction bases unmatched: 3. The CDR3 spans 11 residues. Germline V gene data show CDR1 as DFQATT and CDR2 as SNEGSKA (reference sequence). The CDR3 region has the DNA TGCAGTGCTCCAGGGGGCGGAAAACTGTTTTTT. This translates into CSAPGGGKLFF.

This chain connects TRBV20-1 to TRBJ2-1; D perhaps matches TRBD1 (5 bases). The CDR3 contains 13 residues. CDR1 and CDR2 (germline): DFQATT, SNEGSKA (reference sequence). V lost 2 bases to trimming and J lost 6 bases, with 11 bases between them. The CDR3 sequence: CSARPARGNEQFF. CDR3 DNA sequence: TGCAGTGCTAGACCGGCTAGGGGCAATGAGCAGTTCTTC.

The sample holds a few counts of this clonotype. The chain combines TRBV10-3 with TRBJ1-2; TRBD1 matches at 7 bases. CDR3 length equals 14 residues. The V segment lost 3 bases and the J segment 6 bases; nucleotides outside the gene matches: 7. The germline V gene has CDR1 ENHRY and CDR2 SYGVKD. CDR3 amino acids: CAISDLQGGHGYTF. CDR3 sequence (DNA): TGTGCCATCAGTGATCTCCAGGGGGGCCATGGCTACACCTTC.

J is TRBJ2-5 and V is TRBV25-1, with 9 bases aligning to TRBD1. Losses at the gene ends were 1 base for V and 7 bases for J; bases not matched to a gene: 10. The germline V gene has CDR1 MGHDK and CDR2 SYGVNS. There are 16 residues in the CDR3. The CDR3 loop is CASSEFHGQGQGTQYF. As DNA, the CDR3 is TGTGCCAGCAGTGAATTCCACGGACAGGGGCAGGGGACCCAGTACTTC.

The chain employs TRBV20-1 and TRBJ1-2, with no clear D. Germline loops: CDR1 DFQATT, CDR2 SNEGSKA (reference sequence). The CDR3 contains 15 residues. Trimming left V 2 bases short and J 7 bases short, with 20 bases between. The CDR3 DNA reads as TGCAGTGCTAGACTAAAGGTGGCAGGCGCGGGTGGCTACACCTTC. It is translated as CSARLKVAGAGGYTF.

The chain has TRBV10-3 and TRBJ1-1; maybe TRBD1 (5 bases). Germline-derived CDR1 and CDR2 are ENHRY and SYGVKD. Between the trimmed V and J ends, which lost 6 bases and 1 base, there was a span of 9 bases. The CDR3 contains 13 residues. The CDR3 coding sequence is TGTGCCATCAGGCCGACAGAGAACACTGAAGCTTTCTTT. It specifies CAIRPTENTEAFF.

V gene TRBV10-3 combines with J gene TRBJ2-5; D might be TRBD2 (7 bases). Between the trimmed V and J ends, which lost 8 bases and 2 bases, there was a span of 12 bases. Germline V gene data show CDR1 as ENHRY and CDR2 as SYGVKD. The CDR3 loop spans 13 amino acids. The CDR3: CAIHGGLQETQYF. CDR3 bases: TGTGCCATCCACGGGGGGCTACAAGAGACCCAGTACTTC.

This clonotype occurred many times. This rearrangement joins TRBV5-1 to TRBJ2-5; D is unclear. V lost 0 bases and J lost 5, with 5 bases in between. There are 12 residues in the CDR3. CDR1 and CDR2 (germline): SGHRS, YFSETQ. In DNA, the CDR3 is TGCGCCAGCAGCTTGGACGGGGAGACCCAGTACTTC. Protein sequence: CASSLDGETQYF.